These 17 T cell receptor beta chains share one sample of origin, sequenced in a study of type 1 regulatory T cells. Antigens for these TCRs are unknown. TCRdb reprocessed the reads with MiXCR, giving one entry per CDR3 protein. Of 12,000 to 15,000 distinct CDR3 sequences in the sample, roughly 13% are singletons; the top ten hold 15%. Sequenced: cultured T cells, either the whole culture or a sorted T cell fraction (not recorded which). Receptors were obtained from a human donor in good health.

This clonotype was seen ten or more times. The J gene is TRBJ1-1, the V gene TRBV12-3 or TRBV12-4; D is unclear. This CDR3 contains 12 residues. Trimming took off 3 bases at V and 4 bases at J, with 6 bases between the two ends. The CDR3 region is CASSFSTTEAFF. Here the CDR3 DNA reads TGTGCCAGCAGTTTTTCCACCACTGAAGCTTTCTTT.

This clonotype was picked up many times. The rearrangement joins TRBV10-3 to TRBJ2-2, with D tentatively TRBD1 or TRBD2 (5 bases each). Germline loops: CDR1 ENHRY, CDR2 SYGVKD. Deletions cut 6 bases from V and 3 bases from J, with 14 bases between. The CDR3 is 15 amino acids. The CDR3 DNA reads TGTGCCATCAGCCGGGGAAGAGGGGACACCGGGGAGCTGTTTTTT. Translated, it gives CAISRGRGDTGELFF.

This clonotype is judged medium-sized. The CDR3 protein is CSAQVGLYNEQFF. CDR3 bases: TGCAGTGCTCAGGTGGGACTCTACAATGAGCAGTTCTTC. The rearrangement uses TRBV20-1 and TRBJ2-1, with TRBD2 as a possible D gene (6 bases). The CDR3 is 13 amino acids. V shed 5 bases and J shed 3 bases, with 11 bases lying between them. Germline CDR1 and CDR2: DFQATT and SNEGSKA (reference sequence).

This clonotype was recorded at least ten times. The V gene is TRBV5-1, the J gene TRBJ2-3; TRBD2 agrees at 10 bases. This CDR3 is 15 amino acids long. Germline V gene sequence: CDR1 SGHRS, CDR2 YFSETQ. The J segment lost 4 bases and the V segment lost 4 bases, leaving 6 bases of the junction unmatched. Here the CDR3 reads CASSPGTSEADTQYF. The CDR3 DNA reads TGCGCCAGCAGCCCCGGGACTAGCGAGGCAGATACGCAGTATTTT.

This clonotype was recorded at least ten times. The V and J genes are TRBV18 and TRBJ2-5; D is unclear. Between the trimmed V and J ends, which lost 3 bases and 4 bases, there was a span of 15 bases. Germline loops: CDR1 KGHSH, CDR2 LQKENI. CDR3 size: 15 residues. The CDR3 bases are TGTGCCAGCTCACCCCCCGGCAGAAGTGGAGAGACCCAGTACTTC. It specifies CASSPPGRSGETQYF. Drawing the rest from reference TRBV18 and TRBJ2-5, the complete variable domain is NAGVMQNPRHLVRRRGQEARLRCSPMKGHSHVYWYRQLPEEGLKFMVYLQKENIIDESGMPKERFSAEFPKEGPSILRIQQVVRGDSAAYFCASSPPGRSGETQYFGPGTRLLVL.

This clonotype was found many times. The V gene is TRBV12-3 or TRBV12-4, the J gene TRBJ2-7; perhaps TRBD2 as D (7 bases). Deletions cut 2 bases from V and 7 bases from J, with 12 bases between. The CDR3 has 13 residues. DNA of the CDR3: TGTGCCAGCAGTTTACGGGGGGCGGGAGAGCAGTACTTC. It codes for CASSLRGAGEQYF.

This clonotype appeared many times. The V call is TRBV29-1, the J call TRBJ2-3, with 8 bases fitting TRBD2. In germline, CDR1 is SQVTM, CDR2 ANQGSEA. This CDR3 spans 16 amino acids. The ends lost 5 bases at V and 2 bases at J; junction bases unmatched: 12. The CDR3 loop reads CSVSRPSGLFTDTQYF. The DNA for the CDR3 is TGCAGCGTTTCTAGGCCTAGCGGGCTATTCACAGATACGCAGTATTTT.

The J gene is TRBJ1-4, the V gene TRBV10-3; D unresolved. V lost 0 bases to trimming and J lost 3 bases, with 5 bases between them. Germline V CDR1 and CDR2: ENHRY, SYGVKD. The CDR3 runs to 14 residues. The CDR3 nucleotides are TGTGCCATCAGTGAGTCTAGGGCTAATGAAAAACTGTTTTTT. This encodes CAISESRANEKLFF.

At least ten counts were recorded for this clonotype. The chain is built from TRBV7-2 and TRBJ1-1, with 7 bases that match TRBD1. CDR1 SGHTA and CDR2 FQGNSA come from the germline V gene. V gave up 3 bases and J gave up 1 base; unmatched junction bases: 2. The CDR3 extends over 14 amino acids. The DNA of the CDR3 is TGTGCCAGCAGCTTTTCAGGGGGGAACACTGAAGCTTTCTTT. It is translated as CASSFSGGNTEAFF.

This clonotype was observed many times. The chain employs TRBV12-3 or TRBV12-4 and TRBJ1-1; D call uncertain. With 3 bases removed from V and 5 bases from J, the gap between germline ends came to 1 base. This CDR3 spans 10 amino acids. In DNA, the CDR3 is TGTGCCAGCAGTTTGACTGAAGCTTTCTTT. Amino acids: CASSLTEAFF.

This clonotype came up many times. The chain recombines TRBV7-8 with TRBJ1-5; D not resolved. The germline V and J ends were trimmed by 2 bases and 4 bases, with 12 bases remaining between them. Germline CDR1 reads SGHVS; CDR2 reads FQNEAQ. The length of the CDR3 is 15 residues. The CDR3 protein is CASSLQAGPNQPQHF. Here the CDR3 DNA reads TGTGCCAGCAGCTTACAAGCAGGTCCTAATCAGCCCCAGCATTTT. Variable domain in full (rest from reference TRBV7-8 and TRBJ1-5): GAGVSQSPRYKVAKRGQDVALRCDPISGHVSLFWYQQALGQGPEFLTYFQNEAQLDKSGLPSDRFFAERPEGSVSTLKIQRTQQEDSAVYLCASSLQAGPNQPQHFGDGTRLSIL.

This clonotype was counted at least ten times. The CDR3 loop is CASSIGTANTGELFF. The CDR3 DNA reads TGTGCCAGCAGTATCGGGACAGCTAACACCGGGGAGCTGTTTTTT. The chain links TRBV12-3 or TRBV12-4 to TRBJ2-2, with 7 bases that match TRBD1. CDR3 length equals 15 residues. After removal of 5 bases from V and 2 bases from J, the junction contained 5 bases not matched to a gene.

The sample holds many counts of this clonotype. CDR3 protein: CASSGLAGSYEQYF. In DNA, the CDR3 is TGTGCCAGCTCAGGACTAGCGGGATCCTACGAGCAGTACTTC. The rearrangement uses TRBV18 and TRBJ2-7; 12 bases are a match to TRBD2. V shed 5 bases and J 1 base; nucleotides not matched to a gene: 0. The CDR3 extends over 14 amino acids. Germline V gene data show CDR1 as KGHSH and CDR2 as LQKENI.

There are a few counts of this clonotype. V usage is TRBV7-2 and J usage is TRBJ2-7, with D possibly being TRBD1 or TRBD2 (5 bases each). V was cut by 4 bases and J by 1 base, with 14 bases left in between. CDR1 is SGHTA and CDR2 is FQGNSA in the germline V gene. CDR3 length: 15 amino acids. CDR3 DNA: TGTGCCAGCAGCTGGCCGGGACCCCGGTCCTACGAGCAGTACTTC. Translated, it gives CASSWPGPRSYEQYF. The full variable domain, rest sourced from reference TRBV7-2 and TRBJ2-7, is GAGVSQSPSNKVTEKGKDVELRCDPISGHTALYWYRQSLGQGLEFLIYFQGNSAPDKSGLPSDRFSAERTGGSVSTLTIQRTQQEDSAVYLCASSWPGPRSYEQYFGPGTRLTVT.

This clonotype occurred many times. This chain uses TRBV2 with TRBJ1-1; unclear D gene. The germline V gene encodes CDR1 SNHLY and CDR2 FYNNEI. Trimming left V 5 bases short and J 1 base short, with 11 bases between. The CDR3 sequence is 14 residues long. Written as DNA, the CDR3 is TGTGCCAGCAGTAGGGAGGTGACGAACACTGAAGCTTTCTTT. This codes for CASSREVTNTEAFF.

This clonotype was recorded many times. The chain carries TRBV5-6 and TRBJ2-5; D ambiguous. Germline V CDR1 and CDR2: SGHDT, YYEEEE. The length of the CDR3 is 14 residues. V was clipped by 0 bases and J by 3 bases, with 9 bases between them. The CDR3 here is CASSLVAVKETQYF. The CDR3 nucleotides are TGTGCCAGCAGCTTGGTGGCGGTTAAAGAGACCCAGTACTTC.

This clonotype was seen repeatedly, ten times or more. The chain links TRBV5-1 to TRBJ1-1, with a weak D call TRBD1 (5 bases). Between the trimmed V and J ends, which lost 4 bases and 1 base, there was a span of 14 bases. There are 15 residues in the CDR3. Germline CDR1 and CDR2: SGHRS and YFSETQ. The CDR3 DNA follows: TGCGCCAGCAGCCACTCCGGGACGAAGAACACTGAAGCTTTCTTT. Translated: CASSHSGTKNTEAFF. Complete variable domain (other parts from reference TRBV5-1 and TRBJ1-1): KAGVTQTPRYLIKTRGQQVTLSCSPISGHRSVSWYQQTPGQGLQFLFEYFSETQRNKGNFPGRFSGRQFSNSRSEMNVSTLELGDSALYLCASSHSGTKNTEAFFGQGTRLTVV.